This entry describes one T cell receptor (beta chain). No antigen is known for it. The same CDR3 arises from other DNA sequences in this sample as well. Sequenced by immunoSEQ multiplex PCR; TCRdb stores in-frame clones only, minus some. The repertoire holds millions of clones, about 93% seen once, with 1.5% to 2% in the top ten. CD45RO-negative CD8 cells positively selected for CCR7 made up the naive population, which excluded terminally differentiated effector memory CD45RA+ cells. The CDR3 sequence is 15 residues long. Germline assignment: CDR1 LGHNA and CDR2 YSLEER. V was pared by 4 bases and J by 2 bases, with 2 bases of the junction left unmatched. The data were taken from a study of shared clonotypes between healthy human individuals. Study overall: Those who served as donors were a couple of women and three men between the ages of 18 and 49. Three plates each covered CD4 naive and memory; CD8 naive two, CD8 memory one. Whole-study results and caveats: Non-shared clonotypes had lower generation probabilities than those shared by all four donors. Exclusively blood specimens were collected; tissue repertoires likely differ.

The chain couples TRBV4-3 to TRBJ2-1, with 10 bases fitting TRBD1. Sequences were obtained from naive CD8+ T cells from PBMCs. The receptor comes from a man younger than 35 in good health. Some clones in this sample may be carry-over from other donors' samples. CDR3 nucleotides: TGCGCCAGCAGCCCGGGGACAGGGGCCTACAATGAGCAGTTCTTC. This codes for CASSPGTGAYNEQFF.